The T cell receptor beta chain under discussion was sequenced for a study of blood T cell repertoires in COVID-19. Turning to the study itself: Both acute and convalescent COVID-19 samples were obtained from the United States, Italy and Spain. From T cells, B-cell-depleted T cells, or PBMCs came the material, which was cDNA or gDNA.

Original processing methods: Nucleated cell number was recorded as an estimate derived from reference gene primer amplification. The method was immunoSEQ multiplex PCR; TCRdb's version includes in-frame clones alone and lacks a portion of them. V and J calls plus clone size are reproduced from that table; the DNA served to infer D and trimming. The sample has 150,000 to 200,000 clones; 70% to 90% are singletons. Germline V gives CDR1 SGHVS, CDR2 FQNEAQ. The V and J ends lost 3 bases and 1 base, in that order; junction bases with no gene match: 5. The CDR3 is 16 residues long. Sequencing was carried out using peripheral blood. The sequence was obtained from a man between 18 and 29 years old who had recovered from COVID-19. The chain joins TRBV7-8 to TRBJ2-2; 7 bases fit TRBD2. In DNA, the CDR3 is TGTGCCAGCAGCTTCCAAGCGGGAAGGAACACCGGGGAGCTGTTTTTT. Translation gives CASSFQAGRNTGELFF. The full variable domain, with the rest looked up from reference TRBV7-8 and TRBJ2-2, is GAGVSQSPRYKVAKRGQDVALRCDPISGHVSLFWYQQALGQGPEFLTYFQNEAQLDKSGLPSDRFFAERPEGSVSTLKIQRTQQEDSAVYLCASSFQAGRNTGELFFGEGSRLTVL.